Below, 28 T cell receptor beta chains from the same sample are listed, as sequenced in a study of OX40 agonist ivuxolimab in advanced cancers. TCRdb's copy holds only in-frame clones and misses some; the assay was immunoSEQ multiplex PCR. The table records roughly 75,000 clones, less than 90% of them present only once. The sample here was CD4+ or CD8+ T cells sorted from blood, taken in a trial of the OX40 agonist ivuxolimab. The source of these receptors is an adult with an advanced solid tumor such as melanoma, head and neck, liver or kidney cancer.

V and J are TRBV5-5 and TRBJ2-1, with D maybe TRBD2 (5 bases). Trimming took off 0 bases at V and 4 bases at J, with 11 bases between the two ends. Per the germline V gene, CDR1 is SGHKS and CDR2 is YYEKEE (reference sequence). CDR3 size: 15 residues. The CDR3 sequence: CASSLDSGEYNEQFF. DNA of the CDR3: TGTGCCAGCAGCTTGGACAGCGGAGAGTACAATGAGCAGTTCTTC.

The chain employs TRBV5-1 and TRBJ2-3; 10 bases are a match to TRBD1. V lost 0 bases and J lost 5; bases outside the gene matches: 3. The length of the CDR3 is 15 residues. The V gene's germline CDR1 is SGHRS and CDR2 YFSETQ. In DNA, the CDR3 is TGCGCCAGCAGCTTGGGACAGGGGGCGGTAGATACGCAGTATTTT. Its protein is CASSLGQGAVDTQYF.

The chain is built from TRBV4-1 and TRBJ2-2; 8 nucleotides agree with TRBD1. The germline gives CDR1 MGHRA, CDR2 YSYEKL. Trimming at V came to 0 bases and at J to 3 bases, leaving 0 bases not matched to a gene. The CDR3 has 15 residues. The chain's CDR3 is CASSQEDRDTGELFF. The CDR3 nucleotides read TGCGCCAGCAGCCAAGAGGACAGGGACACCGGGGAGCTGTTTTTT.

The rearrangement uses TRBV6-6 and TRBJ2-7; D unresolved. V was clipped by 2 bases and J by 3 bases, with 11 bases between them. This CDR3 spans 14 amino acids. CDR1 MNHNY and CDR2 SVGAGI come from the germline V gene (reference sequence). Written as DNA, the CDR3 is TGTGCCAGCAGTTACAAGGACGGCATCTACGAGCAGTACTTC. Translating it yields CASSYKDGIYEQYF.

J is TRBJ2-7 and V is TRBV2, with TRBD2 as a possible D gene (5 bases). CDR1 SNHLY and CDR2 FYNNEI come from the germline V gene. Trimming stripped 6 bases from V and 1 base from J, with 16 bases between. This CDR3 has 15 amino acids. CDR3 DNA: TGTGCCAGCAGCCCGATACCGGCGGGTTCCTACGAGCAGTACTTC. Its translation is CASSPIPAGSYEQYF.

The chain couples TRBV6-5 to TRBJ1-2; 8 bases are a match to TRBD1. This CDR3 is built from 15 residues. V was pared by 3 bases and J by 6 bases, with 9 bases of the junction left unmatched. Per the germline V gene, CDR1 is MNHEY and CDR2 is SVGAGI. This CDR3 is CASSYGQGAVDGYTF. In DNA, the CDR3 is TGTGCCAGCAGTTATGGTCAGGGGGCGGTGGATGGCTACACCTTC.

The rearrangement uses TRBV28 and TRBJ2-3; 8 bases agree with TRBD1. The V gene's germline CDR1 is MDHEN and CDR2 SYDVKM. V shed 2 bases, J shed 9 bases, and the junction held 7 bases outside the gene matches. This CDR3 spans 14 amino acids. The CDR3 is CASSLRQGAGTQYF. As DNA, the CDR3 is TGTGCCAGCAGTTTACGGCAGGGGGCAGGAACGCAGTATTTT.

The V gene is TRBV4-1, the J gene TRBJ1-5; no clear D gene. The CDR3 is 15 amino acids. The germline V gene has CDR1 MGHRA and CDR2 YSYEKL. Trimming took 0 bases from V and 0 from J, leaving 6 bases between them. The CDR3 DNA reads TGCGCCAGCAGCCAAGATGGGGATAGCAATCAGCCCCAGCATTTT. Residues: CASSQDGDSNQPQHF.

The chain carries TRBV28 and TRBJ2-1, with D perhaps being TRBD1 or TRBD2 (7 bases each). The germline gives CDR1 MDHEN, CDR2 SYDVKM. The ends were cut back, 11 bases at V and 4 bases at J, with 24 bases in the middle. CDR3 length: 16 amino acids. Here the CDR3 reads CAVQGRLAVGYNEQFF. The CDR3, as DNA: TGTGCCGTACAGGGGAGGCTAGCGGTTGGATACAATGAGCAGTTCTTC.

This clone was picked up a small number of times. This chain links TRBV29-1 with TRBJ1-2; no firm D call. V was cut by 3 bases and J by 6 bases, with 11 bases left in between. Germline V lookup: CDR1 SQVTM, CDR2 ANQGSEA. The CDR3 runs 12 residues. The DNA for the CDR3 is TGCAGCGTTGAGGCCACCACTGATGGCTACACCTTC. Its protein is CSVEATTDGYTF.

This chain joins TRBV30 and TRBJ2-7; D is unresolved. The V gene lost 3 bases and the J gene lost 2 bases, with 14 bases spanning the gap. Germline CDR1 GTSNPN, CDR2 SVGIG (reference sequence). The CDR3 extends over 14 amino acids. CDR3 sequence reads: CAWSRTLRPYEQYF. CDR3 nucleotide sequence: TGTGCCTGGAGCCGGACCCTCAGACCCTACGAGCAGTACTTC.

The chain couples TRBV11-2 to TRBJ2-2, with unresolved D. Germline V gene lookup returns CDR1 SGHAT and CDR2 FQNNGV. The ends were cut back, 7 bases at V and 3 bases at J, with 6 bases in the middle. The CDR3 length is 12 residues. CDR3 sequence: CASITDTGELFF. The CDR3, as DNA: TGTGCCAGCATCACGGACACCGGGGAGCTGTTTTTT.

The rearrangement links TRBV6-5 to TRBJ1-4; D is undetermined. There are 14 residues in the CDR3. V was cut by 6 bases and J by 3 bases, with 11 bases left in between. From germline, CDR1 is MNHEY and CDR2 SVGAGI. The CDR3 DNA reads TGTGCCAGCAGCGACCCCCGATCTAATGAAAAACTGTTTTTT. This encodes CASSDPRSNEKLFF.

The J gene is TRBJ1-5, the V gene TRBV18, with 7 nucleotides matching TRBD1. V was pared by 6 bases and J by 0 bases, with 11 bases of the junction left unmatched. The CDR3 is 17 amino acids. Germline V gene lookup returns CDR1 KGHSH and CDR2 LQKENI. CDR3 DNA: TGTGCCAGCTCCCTAACGGACAGGCTCAATAGCAATCAGCCCCAGCATTTT. Translating it yields CASSLTDRLNSNQPQHF.

This rearrangement joins TRBV5-1 to TRBJ1-1; 11 nucleotides align to TRBD1. J lost 6 bases, V lost 0 bases, and 7 bases had no gene match. This CDR3 region has 16 residues. Germline CDR1 and CDR2: SGHRS and YFSETQ. CDR3 in amino acids: CASSLGTGGYVAEAFF. CDR3 DNA: TGCGCCAGCAGCTTGGGGACAGGGGGCTACGTGGCTGAAGCTTTCTTT.

The V and J genes are TRBV21-1 and TRBJ2-3; the D call in the table, TRBD2, was not verified against the DNA. TRBV21-1 is a pseudogene locus. The CDR3 covers 14 residues. This CDR3 reads CASSNLSGTDTQYF. The CDR3 DNA reads TGTGCCAGCAGCAATCTCAGCGGCACAGATACGCAGTATTTT.

The V gene is TRBV6-4, the J gene TRBJ2-3; tentatively, D is TRBD1 (6 bases). The germline gives CDR1 MRHNA, CDR2 SNTAGT. Trimming removed 4 bases from V and 2 bases from J, with 10 bases in between. CDR3 length equals 14 residues. The chain's CDR3 is CASSGDTHTDTQYF. CDR3 sequence (DNA): TGTGCCAGCAGTGGGGACACACACACAGATACGCAGTATTTT.

This sequence joins TRBV28 and TRBJ2-7; TRBD1 matches 9 bases. Germline V gene sequence: CDR1 MDHEN, CDR2 SYDVKM. The length of the CDR3 is 14 residues. Trimming took 3 bases from V and 4 from J; bases not matched to a gene: 4. The CDR3 bases are TGTGCCAGCAGTTTGGGACAGGGAATTTACGAGCAGTACTTC. It is translated as CASSLGQGIYEQYF.

CDR3 sequence: CAWSIEIRMNTEAFF. The CDR3 bases are TGTGCCTGGAGTATCGAAATACGCATGAACACTGAAGCTTTCTTT. The rearrangement joins TRBV30 to TRBJ1-1; D remains ambiguous. CDR1 GTSNPN and CDR2 SVGIG come from the germline V gene (reference sequence). The CDR3 sequence is 15 residues long. V was trimmed by 2 bases and J by 0 bases, leaving 13 bases between them.

This rearrangement joins TRBV7-9 to TRBJ2-2; 8 nucleotides align to TRBD1. The ends lost 3 bases at V and 0 bases at J; junction bases unmatched: 3. This CDR3 region has 16 residues. CDR1 is SEHNR and CDR2 is FQNEAQ in the germline V gene (reference sequence). CDR3 bases: TGTGCCAGCAGCTTCGACAGGGGAGCGAACACCGGGGAGCTGTTTTTT. Its protein is CASSFDRGANTGELFF.

The gene calls are TRBV6-5 and TRBJ2-7; no clear D. V lost 2 bases and J lost 6, with 17 bases in between. CDR3 size: 15 residues. CDR1 MNHEY and CDR2 SVGAGI come from the germline V gene. Here the CDR3 DNA reads TGTGCCAGCAGTTACGTCGCTACGAACGGTGGCGAGCAGTACTTC. It is translated as CASSYVATNGGEQYF.

The V gene is TRBV19, the J gene TRBJ2-1; 9 bases map to TRBD1. The CDR3 has 14 amino acids. V trimming: 3 bases; J trimming: 8 bases; junction bases outside the gene matches: 5. Germline CDR1 reads LNHDA; CDR2 reads SQIVND (reference sequence). The CDR3 DNA sequence: TGTGCCAGTAGTATTAACAGGGGGCTGGATGAGCAGTTCTTC. This sequence encodes CASSINRGLDEQFF.

The chain uses TRBV7-8 and TRBJ1-2; D unclear. This CDR3 is 11 amino acids long. Deletions cut 6 bases from V and 8 bases from J, with 10 bases between. Germline CDR1 reads SGHVS; CDR2 reads FQNEAQ. CDR3 DNA sequence: TGTGCCAGCAGGGCCTTGCTGGGCTACACCTTC. This codes for CASRALLGYTF.

The gene calls are TRBV19 and TRBJ1-6; 8 bases agree with TRBD1. The CDR3 totals 17 residues. Trimming cost V 0 bases and J 13 bases; bases outside gene matches: 14. Germline V gene sequence: CDR1 LNHDA, CDR2 SQIVND (reference sequence). The CDR3, as DNA: TGTGCCAGTAGTATAGAGGGGACGACAGGGGCCTCTTACCCCCTCCACTTT. Its protein product is CASSIEGTTGASYPLHF.

CDR3 coding DNA: TGTGCCAGTAGTCCCTCGACAGGGGCCTACTATGGCTACACCTTC. This encodes CASSPSTGAYYGYTF. This rearrangement joins TRBV19 to TRBJ1-2; 8 bases fit TRBD1. The CDR3 contains 15 residues. Looked up from germline, CDR1 is LNHDA and CDR2 is SQIVND (reference sequence). The V segment lost 5 bases and the J segment 3 bases; nucleotides outside the gene matches: 8.

In its sample, this clone was seen a few times. This chain joins TRBV5-8 and TRBJ1-5, with 7 bases identical to TRBD1. The V gene end was trimmed by 4 bases and the J gene end by 1 base; junction bases not matched to a gene: 5. Germline CDR1 reads SGHTS; CDR2 reads YDEGEE. This CDR3 is 15 amino acids long. The CDR3 is CASSHRQGSNQPQHF. As DNA, the CDR3 is TGTGCCAGCAGCCACCGACAGGGAAGCAATCAGCCCCAGCATTTT.

The chain couples TRBV10-1 to TRBJ2-5; 7 nucleotides agree with TRBD2. Trimming removed 4 bases from V and 4 bases from J; junction bases left unmatched: 3. CDR3 length equals 13 residues. In germline, CDR1 is WNHNN, CDR2 SYGVQD (reference sequence). CDR3 coding DNA: TGCGCCAGCAGTGGCGCGGGAGTAGAGACCCAGTACTTC. As protein: CASSGAGVETQYF.

This clone was observed once. The CDR3 sequence is CASVNRDRGGGYTF. Written as DNA, the CDR3 is TGTGCCAGCGTTAACCGGGACAGGGGAGGTGGCTACACCTTC. This chain connects TRBV14 to TRBJ1-2; 10 positions agree with TRBD1. Germline CDR1 and CDR2: SGHDN and FVKESK. The CDR3 has 14 amino acids. The trim removed 8 bases at V and 7 bases at J, leaving 10 bases unmatched.